This TCR beta chain is from a study of T cell responses to AZD1222 COVID-19 vaccine (dated by TCRdb to about 2021). For context, the study as a whole: AZD1222 recipients with second doses at about 4 weeks or about 12 weeks were pooled, because spike-specific TCR depth and breadth did not differ between schedules. A total of more than 230 trial participants underwent TCR sequencing, of whom about 200 had received two doses of AZD1222 and some 26 had received two doses of the MenACWY control vaccine. Trial participants were enrolled into age subgroups of 18-55, 56-69 and 70-plus years, which contained around 140, 26 and 57 TCR-sequenced participants, respectively. On the study overall, not on this receptor specifically: Because no day 14 peak-response samples were available, repertoires were characterized only after the peak T cell response. Reportedly, almost half of the unique spike-specific TCRs recognized epitopes lying outside the regions that are mutated in the B.1.351 and B.1.1.7 variants. After two AZD1222 doses, both the breadth and the depth of spike-specific TCRs were significantly higher than at day 0 and than in MenACWY recipients. The whole spike protein was spanned by vaccine-associated CD4 TCRs, and dominant responses were seen in regions 160-218 and 743-854. In the small 56-69-year group, the increase in depth fell short of significance, most likely because of low power. Conclusions about previously exposed vaccinees were limited because only a handful of AZD1222 recipients were SARS-CoV-2 seropositive at baseline. Participants were mostly white British and included more females than males, and it was suggested by the authors that clonal diversity may have been underestimated.

About this clone: No cognate antigen has been identified for it. Base qualities were left out, and no much larger clone turns up one base away.

CDR1 GTSNPN and CDR2 SVGIG were looked up in the germline V gene (reference sequence). At the junction V is shortened by 4 bases and J by 4 bases; bases outside the gene matches: 4. From its cysteine to its phenylalanine, the CDR3 spans 14 amino acids. CDR3 DNA only is kept here, 42 bases in frame from base 1. Read against the paper, the sample's time point label means: baseline before first vaccination. Vaccinee samples were obtained from the UK trials COV001 and COV002, which included a single-blind randomized controlled phase 2/3 trial of AZD1222 (ChAdOx1 nCoV-19) in healthy adults. For TCRbeta chain sequencing, PBMC samples from trial participants were taken at day 0 and at day 28 after the second dose. The CDR3 regions of human TCRbeta chains were analyzed by immunosequencing. The authors' pipeline ran thus. Repertoire TCRs were matched against a reference library of SARS-CoV-2-specific TCRs generated with the MIRA antigen-specificity platform. Breadth was defined as the fraction of unique TCRs that were SARS-CoV-2-associated. Depth was defined as the fraction of total T cells that were SARS-CoV-2-associated. Using the MIRA data, every spike-specific TCR was mapped to the spike region that the TCR reacted to and assigned to either a CD4 or a CD8 class. Log10-transformed breadth and depth values were compared by one-way ANOVA with Sidak's multiple comparisons tests. The clones in this table, taken by TCRdb from immuneACCESS, are in-frame only. Not every clone is retained; where verified, under half of the shortfall comes from an unresolved V gene, and the cause of the rest is unknown. The D gene and trimming were derived from the DNA, and the V and J assignments and clone size from that table. Across this sample there are roughly 150,000 clones, with less than 95% seen only once. The ten largest account for about 1.5% of the sample.

The rearranged segments are TRBV30 and TRBJ2-1, with 10 bases aligning to TRBD1. The sequences come from peripheral blood, collected on day 0 of AZD1222 vaccination. The clonotype comes from an adult in good health. CDR3 reads: CAWNRDRGYNEQFF. The nucleotide sequence reads as follows: TGTGCCTGGAACCGGGACAGGGGATACAATGAGCAGTTCTTC.